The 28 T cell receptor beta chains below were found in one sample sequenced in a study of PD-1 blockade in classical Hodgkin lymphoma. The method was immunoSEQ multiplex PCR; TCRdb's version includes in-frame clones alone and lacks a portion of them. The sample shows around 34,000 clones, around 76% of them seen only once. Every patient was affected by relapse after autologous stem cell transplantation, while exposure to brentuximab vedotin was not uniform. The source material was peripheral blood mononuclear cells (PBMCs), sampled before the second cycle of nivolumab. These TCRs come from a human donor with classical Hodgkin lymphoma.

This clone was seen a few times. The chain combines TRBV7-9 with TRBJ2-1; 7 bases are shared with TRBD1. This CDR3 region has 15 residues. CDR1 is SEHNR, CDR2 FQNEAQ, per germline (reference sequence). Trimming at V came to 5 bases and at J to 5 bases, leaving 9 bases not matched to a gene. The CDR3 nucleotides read TGTGCCAGCAGCGGCCGGGACAGACAACACAATGAGCAGTTCTTC. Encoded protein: CASSGRDRQHNEQFF.

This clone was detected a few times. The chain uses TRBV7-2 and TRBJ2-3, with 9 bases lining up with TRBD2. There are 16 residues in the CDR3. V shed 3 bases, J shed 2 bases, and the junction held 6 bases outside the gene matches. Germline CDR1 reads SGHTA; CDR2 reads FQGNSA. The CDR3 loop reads CASSLLRGGSTDTQYF. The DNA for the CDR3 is TGTGCCAGCAGCTTGTTGCGGGGGGGCTCCACAGATACGCAGTATTTT.

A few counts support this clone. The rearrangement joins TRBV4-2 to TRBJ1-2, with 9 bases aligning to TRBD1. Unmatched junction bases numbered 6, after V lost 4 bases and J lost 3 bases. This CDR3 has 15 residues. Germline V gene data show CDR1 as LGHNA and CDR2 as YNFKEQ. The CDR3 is CASSPGQGKDYGYTF. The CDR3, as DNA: TGTGCCAGCAGCCCTGGACAGGGGAAGGACTATGGCTACACCTTC.

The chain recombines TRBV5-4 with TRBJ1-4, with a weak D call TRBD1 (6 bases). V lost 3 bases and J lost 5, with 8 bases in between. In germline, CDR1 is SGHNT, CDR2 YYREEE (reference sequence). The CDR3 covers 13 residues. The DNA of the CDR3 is TGTGCCAGCAGCTGGGGGCCCAATGAAAAACTGTTTTTT. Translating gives CASSWGPNEKLFF. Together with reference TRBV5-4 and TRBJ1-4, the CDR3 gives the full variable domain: ETGVTQSPTHLIKTRGQQVTLRCSSQSGHNTVSWYQQALGQGPQFIFQYYREEENGRGNFPPRFSGLQFPNYSSELNVNALELDDSALYLCASSWGPNEKLFFGSGTQLSVL.

This chain's CDR3 is CSVEDRTGLERYF. The CDR3 DNA is TGCAGCGTTGAAGATAGAACAGGGCTCGAGAGGTACTTC. The rearrangement joins TRBV29-1 to TRBJ2-4, with a weak D call TRBD1 (6 bases). V lost 0 bases and J 15 bases, leaving 18 bases between the germline ends. The germline gives CDR1 SQVTM, CDR2 ANQGSEA. This CDR3 contains 13 residues.

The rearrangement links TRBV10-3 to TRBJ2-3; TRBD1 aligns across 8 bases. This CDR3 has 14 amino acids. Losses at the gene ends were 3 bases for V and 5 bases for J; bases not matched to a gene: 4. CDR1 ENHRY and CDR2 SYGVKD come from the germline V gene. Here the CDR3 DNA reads TGTGCCATCAGTGAACAGGGGGGTGGAGATACGCAGTATTTT. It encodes CAISEQGGGDTQYF.

The CDR3 region has the DNA TGTGCCAGTAGTACCTTAGTCCAAGAGACCCAGTACTTC. This codes for CASSTLVQETQYF. The gene calls are TRBV19 and TRBJ2-5, with D unresolved. The CDR3 spans 13 residues. The germline gives CDR1 LNHDA, CDR2 SQIVND (reference sequence). The V and J ends lost 4 bases and 1 base respectively, with 7 bases between them.

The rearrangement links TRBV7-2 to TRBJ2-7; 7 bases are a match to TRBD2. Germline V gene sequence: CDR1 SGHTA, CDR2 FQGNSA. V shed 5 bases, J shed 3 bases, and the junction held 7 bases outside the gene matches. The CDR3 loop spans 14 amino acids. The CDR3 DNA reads TGTGCCAGCAGCGCCCCCGGGGGGAGCTACGAGCAGTACTTC. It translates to CASSAPGGSYEQYF.

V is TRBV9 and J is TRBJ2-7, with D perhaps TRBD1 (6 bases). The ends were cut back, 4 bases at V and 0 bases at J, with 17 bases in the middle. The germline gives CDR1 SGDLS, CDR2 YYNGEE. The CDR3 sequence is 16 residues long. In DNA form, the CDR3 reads TGTGCCAGCAGCCCCAGGGGCCTTAGGAGCTCCTACGAGCAGTACTTC. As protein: CASSPRGLRSSYEQYF.

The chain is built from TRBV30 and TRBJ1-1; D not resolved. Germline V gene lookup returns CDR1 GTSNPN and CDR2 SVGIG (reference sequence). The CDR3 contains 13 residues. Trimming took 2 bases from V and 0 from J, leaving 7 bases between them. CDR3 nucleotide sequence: TGTGCCTGGAGTCTACTCGTGAACACTGAAGCTTTCTTT. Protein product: CAWSLLVNTEAFF. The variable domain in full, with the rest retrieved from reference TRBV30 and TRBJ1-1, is SQTIHQWPATLVQPVGSPLSLECTVEGTSNPNLYWYRQAAGRGLQLLFYSVGIGQISSEVPQNLSASRPQDRQFILSSKKLLLSDSGFYLCAWSLLVNTEAFFGQGTRLTVV.

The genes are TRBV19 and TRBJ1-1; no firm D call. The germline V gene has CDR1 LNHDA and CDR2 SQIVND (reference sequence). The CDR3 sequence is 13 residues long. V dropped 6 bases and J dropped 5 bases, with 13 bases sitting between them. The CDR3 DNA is TGTGCCAGTAGGTCCAGACTTCGTACTGAAGCTTTCTTT. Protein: CASRSRLRTEAFF.

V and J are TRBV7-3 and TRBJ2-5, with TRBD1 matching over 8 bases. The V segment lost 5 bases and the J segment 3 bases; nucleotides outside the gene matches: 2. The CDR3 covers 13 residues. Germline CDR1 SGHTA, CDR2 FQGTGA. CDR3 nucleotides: TGTGCCAGCAGCCGGACAGGGAAAGAGACCCAGTACTTC. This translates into CASSRTGKETQYF.

The CDR3 spells CASSPASGGTYNEQFF. The CDR3 region has the DNA TGTGCCAGCTCCCCGGCTAGCGGGGGGACCTACAATGAGCAGTTCTTC. The chain employs TRBV18 and TRBJ2-1; 11 nucleotides line up with TRBD2. This CDR3 has 16 amino acids. Germline values: CDR1 KGHSH, CDR2 LQKENI. Losses at the gene ends were 6 bases for V and 2 bases for J; bases not matched to a gene: 6.

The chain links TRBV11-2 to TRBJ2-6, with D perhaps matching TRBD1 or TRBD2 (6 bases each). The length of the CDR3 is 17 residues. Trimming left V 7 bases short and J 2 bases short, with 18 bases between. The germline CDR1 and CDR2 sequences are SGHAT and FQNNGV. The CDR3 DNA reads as TGTGCCAGCACCCCTGGGGGGCGGTTAACTGGGGCCAACGTCCTGACTTTC. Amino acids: CASTPGGRLTGANVLTF.

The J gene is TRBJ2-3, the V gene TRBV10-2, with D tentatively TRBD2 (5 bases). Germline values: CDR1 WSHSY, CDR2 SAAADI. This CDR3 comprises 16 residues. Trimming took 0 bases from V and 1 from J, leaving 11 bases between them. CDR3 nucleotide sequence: TGCGCCAGCAGTGAGTCGGCGGAGGCAGGCACAGATACGCAGTATTTT. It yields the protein CASSESAEAGTDTQYF.

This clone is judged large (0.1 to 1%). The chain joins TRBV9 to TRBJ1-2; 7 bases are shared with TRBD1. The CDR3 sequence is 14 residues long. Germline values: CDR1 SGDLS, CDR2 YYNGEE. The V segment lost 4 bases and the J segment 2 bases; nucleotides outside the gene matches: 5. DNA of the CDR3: TGTGCCAGCAGCCTCTCAGGGGGGAACTATGGCTACACCTTC. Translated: CASSLSGGNYGYTF.

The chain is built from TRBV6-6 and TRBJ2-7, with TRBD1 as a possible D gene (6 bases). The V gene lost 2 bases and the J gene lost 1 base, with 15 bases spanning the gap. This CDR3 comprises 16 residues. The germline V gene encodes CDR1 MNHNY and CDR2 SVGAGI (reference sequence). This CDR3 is CASSYQTGAMSYEQYF. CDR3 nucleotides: TGTGCCAGCAGTTACCAGACAGGCGCCATGTCCTACGAGCAGTACTTC.

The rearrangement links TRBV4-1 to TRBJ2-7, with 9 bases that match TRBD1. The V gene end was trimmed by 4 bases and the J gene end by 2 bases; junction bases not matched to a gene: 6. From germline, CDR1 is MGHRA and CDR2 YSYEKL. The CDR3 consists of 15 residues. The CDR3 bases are TGCGCCAGCAGCCCCGGGGGGACAGGGACCTACGAGCAGTACTTC. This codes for CASSPGGTGTYEQYF.

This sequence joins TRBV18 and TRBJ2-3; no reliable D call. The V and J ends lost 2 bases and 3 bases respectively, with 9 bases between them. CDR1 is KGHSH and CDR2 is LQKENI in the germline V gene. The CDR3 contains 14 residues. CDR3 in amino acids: CASSPTQRTDTQYF. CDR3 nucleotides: TGTGCCAGCTCACCAACCCAAAGGACAGATACGCAGTATTTT.

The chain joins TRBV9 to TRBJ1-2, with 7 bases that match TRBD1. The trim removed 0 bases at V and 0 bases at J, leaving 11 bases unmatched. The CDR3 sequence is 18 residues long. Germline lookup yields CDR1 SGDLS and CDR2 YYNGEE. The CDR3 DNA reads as TGTGCCAGCAGCGTAGGGGAAAGGGGGCAGGGTGCTAACTATGGCTACACCTTC. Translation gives CASSVGERGQGANYGYTF.

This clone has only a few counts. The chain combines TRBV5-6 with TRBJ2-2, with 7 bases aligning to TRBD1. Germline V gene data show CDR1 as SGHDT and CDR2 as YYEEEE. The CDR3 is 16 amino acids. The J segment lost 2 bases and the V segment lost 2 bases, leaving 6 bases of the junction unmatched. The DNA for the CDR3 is TGTGCCAGCAGCTTCCACAGGGGCCCTAACACCGGGGAGCTGTTTTTT. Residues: CASSFHRGPNTGELFF.

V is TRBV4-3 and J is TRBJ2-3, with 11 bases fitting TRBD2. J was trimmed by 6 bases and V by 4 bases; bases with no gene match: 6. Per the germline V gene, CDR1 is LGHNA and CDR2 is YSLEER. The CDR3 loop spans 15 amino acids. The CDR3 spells CASSLIAGGRDTQYF. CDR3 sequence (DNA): TGCGCCAGCAGCCTTATAGCGGGGGGGCGGGATACGCAGTATTTT.

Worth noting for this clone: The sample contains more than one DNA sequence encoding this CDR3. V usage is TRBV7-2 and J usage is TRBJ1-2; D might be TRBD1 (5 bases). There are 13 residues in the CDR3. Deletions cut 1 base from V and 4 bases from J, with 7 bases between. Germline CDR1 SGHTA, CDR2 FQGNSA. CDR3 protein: CASSLGGGYGYTF. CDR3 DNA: TGTGCCAGCAGCTTAGGGGGCGGCTATGGCTACACCTTC.

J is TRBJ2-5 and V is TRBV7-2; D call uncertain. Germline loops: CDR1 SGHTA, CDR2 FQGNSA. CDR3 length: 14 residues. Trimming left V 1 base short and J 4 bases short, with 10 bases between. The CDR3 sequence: CASSLVGDPETQYF. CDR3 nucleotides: TGTGCCAGCAGCTTAGTGGGCGACCCAGAGACCCAGTACTTC. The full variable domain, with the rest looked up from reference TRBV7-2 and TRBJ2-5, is GAGVSQSPSNKVTEKGKDVELRCDPISGHTALYWYRQSLGQGLEFLIYFQGNSAPDKSGLPSDRFSAERTGGSVSTLTIQRTQQEDSAVYLCASSLVGDPETQYFGPGTRLLVL.

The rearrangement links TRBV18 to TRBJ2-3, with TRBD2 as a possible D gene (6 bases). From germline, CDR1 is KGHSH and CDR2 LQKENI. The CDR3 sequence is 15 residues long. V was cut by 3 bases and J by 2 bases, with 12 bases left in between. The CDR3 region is CASSPSASDTDTQYF. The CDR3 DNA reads TGTGCCAGCTCACCTAGCGCTAGCGACACAGATACGCAGTATTTT.

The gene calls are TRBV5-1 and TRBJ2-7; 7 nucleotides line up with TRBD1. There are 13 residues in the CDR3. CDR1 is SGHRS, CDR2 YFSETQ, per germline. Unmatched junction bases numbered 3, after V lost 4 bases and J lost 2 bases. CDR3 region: CASSQGQTYEQYF. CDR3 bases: TGCGCCAGCAGCCAGGGACAGACCTACGAGCAGTACTTC.

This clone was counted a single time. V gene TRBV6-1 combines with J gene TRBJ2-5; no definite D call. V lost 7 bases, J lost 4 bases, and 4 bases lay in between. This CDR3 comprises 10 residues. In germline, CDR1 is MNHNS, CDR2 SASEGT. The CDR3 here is CASKGETQYF. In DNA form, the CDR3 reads TGTGCCAGCAAAGGAGAGACCCAGTACTTC.

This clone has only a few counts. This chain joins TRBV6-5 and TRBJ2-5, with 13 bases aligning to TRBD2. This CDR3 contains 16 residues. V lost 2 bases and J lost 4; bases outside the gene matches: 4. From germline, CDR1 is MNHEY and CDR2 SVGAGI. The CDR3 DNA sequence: TGTGCCAGCAGTTACATGACTAGCGGGGGGAGAGAGACCCAGTACTTC. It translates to CASSYMTSGGRETQYF.